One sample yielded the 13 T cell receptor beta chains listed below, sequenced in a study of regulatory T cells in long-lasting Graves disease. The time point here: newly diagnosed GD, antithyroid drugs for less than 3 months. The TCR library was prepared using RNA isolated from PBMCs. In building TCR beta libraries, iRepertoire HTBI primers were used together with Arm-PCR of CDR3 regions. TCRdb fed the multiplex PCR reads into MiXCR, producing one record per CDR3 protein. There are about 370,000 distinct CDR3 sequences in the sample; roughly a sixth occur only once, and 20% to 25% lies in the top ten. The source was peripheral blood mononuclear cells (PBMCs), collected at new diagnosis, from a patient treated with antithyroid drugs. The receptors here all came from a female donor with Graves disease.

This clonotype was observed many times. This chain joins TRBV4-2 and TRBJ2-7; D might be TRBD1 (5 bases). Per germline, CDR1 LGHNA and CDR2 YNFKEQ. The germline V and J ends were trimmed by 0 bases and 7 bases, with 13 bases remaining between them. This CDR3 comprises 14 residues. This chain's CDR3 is CASSQDAGMREQYF. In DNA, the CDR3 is TGTGCCAGCAGCCAAGACGCAGGGATGAGGGAGCAGTACTTC.

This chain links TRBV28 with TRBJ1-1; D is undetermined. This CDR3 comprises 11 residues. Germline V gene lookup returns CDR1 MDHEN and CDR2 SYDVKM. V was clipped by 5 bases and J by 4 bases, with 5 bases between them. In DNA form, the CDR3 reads TGTGCCAGCAGTCACATCACTGAAGCTTTCTTT. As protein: CASSHITEAFF.

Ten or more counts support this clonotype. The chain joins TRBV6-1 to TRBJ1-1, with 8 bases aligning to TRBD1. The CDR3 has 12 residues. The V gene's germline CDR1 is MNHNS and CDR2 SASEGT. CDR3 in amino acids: CAGTGTGTEAFF. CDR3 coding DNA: TGTGCAGGGACAGGAACAGGGACTGAAGCTTTCTTT.

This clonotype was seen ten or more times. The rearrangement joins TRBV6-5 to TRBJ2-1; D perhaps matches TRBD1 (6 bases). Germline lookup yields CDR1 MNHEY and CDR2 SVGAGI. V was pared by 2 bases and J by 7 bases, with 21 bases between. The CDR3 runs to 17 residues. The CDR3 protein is CASSYVEVAGAVNEQFF. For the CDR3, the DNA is TGTGCCAGCAGTTACGTCGAGGTGGCAGGGGCTGTTAATGAGCAGTTCTTC.

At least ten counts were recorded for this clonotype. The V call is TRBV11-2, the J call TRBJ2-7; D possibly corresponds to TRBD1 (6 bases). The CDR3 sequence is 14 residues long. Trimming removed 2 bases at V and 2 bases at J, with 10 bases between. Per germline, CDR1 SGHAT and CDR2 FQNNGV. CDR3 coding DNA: TGTGCCAGCAGCTTAACAGGGTACCCCTACGAGCAGTACTTC. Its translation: CASSLTGYPYEQYF.

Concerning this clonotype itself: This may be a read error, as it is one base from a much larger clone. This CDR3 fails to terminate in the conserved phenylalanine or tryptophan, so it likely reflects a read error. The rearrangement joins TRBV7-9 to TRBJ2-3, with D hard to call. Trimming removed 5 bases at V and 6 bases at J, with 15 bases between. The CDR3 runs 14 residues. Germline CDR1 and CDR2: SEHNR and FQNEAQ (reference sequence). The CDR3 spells CASSNSAHLDTQYL. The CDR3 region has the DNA TGTGCCAGCAGCAACTCGGCTCATCTGGATACGCAGTATTTG.

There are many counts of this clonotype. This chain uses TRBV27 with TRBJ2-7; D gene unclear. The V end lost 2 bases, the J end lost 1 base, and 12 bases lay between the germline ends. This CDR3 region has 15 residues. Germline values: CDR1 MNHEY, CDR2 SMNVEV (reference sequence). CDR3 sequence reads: CASSLIGELSYEQYF. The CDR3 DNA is TGTGCCAGCAGTTTAATCGGAGAATTGTCCTACGAGCAGTACTTC.

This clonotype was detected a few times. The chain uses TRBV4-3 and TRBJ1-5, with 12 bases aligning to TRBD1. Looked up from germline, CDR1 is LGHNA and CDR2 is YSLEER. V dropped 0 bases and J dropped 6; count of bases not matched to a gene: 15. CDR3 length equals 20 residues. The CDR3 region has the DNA TGCGCCAGCAGCCAAGATGTAATGGGACAGGGGGCGGAGACGAGTCAGCCCCAGCATTTT. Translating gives CASSQDVMGQGAETSQPQHF.

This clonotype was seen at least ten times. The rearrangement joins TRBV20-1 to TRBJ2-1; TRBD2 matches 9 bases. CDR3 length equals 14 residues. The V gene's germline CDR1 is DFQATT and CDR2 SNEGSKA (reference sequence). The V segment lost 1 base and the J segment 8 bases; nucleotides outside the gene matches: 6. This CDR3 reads CSARVLAGLDEQFF. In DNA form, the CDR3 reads TGCAGTGCTAGAGTCCTAGCGGGGTTGGATGAGCAGTTCTTC.

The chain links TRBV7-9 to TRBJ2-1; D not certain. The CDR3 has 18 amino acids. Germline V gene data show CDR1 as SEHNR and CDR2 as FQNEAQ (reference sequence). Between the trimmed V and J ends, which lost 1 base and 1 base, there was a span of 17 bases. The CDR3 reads CASSLVDLRLTSYNEQFF. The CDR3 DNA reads TGTGCCAGCAGCTTAGTCGATTTAAGACTTACGTCCTACAATGAGCAGTTCTTC.

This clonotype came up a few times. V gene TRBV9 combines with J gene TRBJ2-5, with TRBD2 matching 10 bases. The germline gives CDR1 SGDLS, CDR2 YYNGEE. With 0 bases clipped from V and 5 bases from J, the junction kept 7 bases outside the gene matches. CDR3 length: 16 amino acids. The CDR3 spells CASSVGAGGPQETQYF. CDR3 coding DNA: TGTGCCAGCAGCGTAGGAGCGGGGGGGCCCCAGGAGACCCAGTACTTC.

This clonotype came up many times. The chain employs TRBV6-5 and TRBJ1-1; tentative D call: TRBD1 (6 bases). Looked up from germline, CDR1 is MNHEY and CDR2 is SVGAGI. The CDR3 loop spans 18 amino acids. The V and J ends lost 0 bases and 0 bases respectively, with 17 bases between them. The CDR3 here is CASSYSTVGQTLNTEAFF. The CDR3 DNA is TGTGCCAGCAGTTACTCGACCGTTGGACAGACCCTGAACACTGAAGCTTTCTTT.

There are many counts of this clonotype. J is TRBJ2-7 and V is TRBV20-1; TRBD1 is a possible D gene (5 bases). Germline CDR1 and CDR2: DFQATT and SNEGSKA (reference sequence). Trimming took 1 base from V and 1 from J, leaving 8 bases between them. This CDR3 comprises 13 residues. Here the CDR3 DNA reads TGCAGTGCTAGAGGGACACGTTCCTACGAGCAGTACTTC. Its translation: CSARGTRSYEQYF.